This TCR beta chain is from a study of tumor-infiltrating lymphocytes in primary liver carcinoma. Across the study: Surgical resection served as treatment for the primary liver carcinoma of these patients. Patients were men and women aged 30 to 69 years.

The CDR3 has 14 residues. Per germline, CDR1 LGHNA and CDR2 YNFKEQ. Trimming took off 8 bases at V and 6 bases at J, with 16 bases between the two ends. This clonotype occurred a few times. What it binds is not known. Researchers generated TCR beta cDNA from about 0.5 ug of total RNA, relying on a constant-region primer. For TCR beta, libraries were produced by three nested multiplex PCR rounds using slightly modified ARM-PCR. A C-beta reverse primer and TRBV1-TRBV30 forward primers served in each of the first two PCR rounds, at about 9 cycles apiece. TCRdb itself ran the multiplex PCR reads through MiXCR, one entry per CDR3 protein. The sample lists 180,000 or so distinct CDR3 sequences, approximately 60% occurring once. Blood RNA was derived from unsorted whole blood, and germline DNA was extracted too. Collection of about 4 milliliters of peripheral blood took place before surgery. Study observations and caveats: Blood's top-250-clone fraction was significantly lower than that of tumors (p = 0.039).

Sequenced material: peripheral blood. This clonotype was obtained from a man in his forties with primary liver carcinoma and hepatitis B virus infection. The rearrangement uses TRBV4-2 and TRBJ1-4; perhaps TRBD1 as D (5 bases). The CDR3 protein is CASGEGTGDEKLFF. CDR3 bases: TGTGCCAGCGGGGAAGGAACAGGCGATGAAAAACTGTTTTTT.